The clone carrying this T cell receptor (beta chain) was seen a handful of times. The antigen remains undetermined. These data are taken from a study of blood T cells in healthy people across ages. In the study overall: About one barcoded beta molecule per two T cells was the capture yield of template switching.

Study-level findings and limits: Higher diversity, along with more naive CD4+ cells, distinguished long-lived donors from aged donors. There was no known CMV status for donors, so expanded clonotype changes were possibly confounded.

Per sample, at least 5 micrograms of total RNA were extracted. The V end lost 5 bases, the J end lost 3 bases, and 14 bases lay between the germline ends. CDR3 length: 15 residues. The use of a sample-barcoded 5' primer and a J-beta primer mix characterized a second PCR of roughly 6 to 12 cycles. Each CDR3 protein gets one entry after TCRdb re-called the 5' RACE reads with MiXCR. The table has about 780,000 distinct CDR3 sequences, under 80% seen once; the top ten hold about a quarter. Sequences were obtained from blood. The source is a man aged 25 to 40 in good health. This sequence joins TRBV12-3 or TRBV12-4 and TRBJ2-1; unclear D gene. The CDR3 reads CASSVGQLFYNEQFF. The CDR3 nucleotides are TGTGCCAGCAGTGTAGGGCAGCTATTCTACAATGAGCAGTTCTTC.